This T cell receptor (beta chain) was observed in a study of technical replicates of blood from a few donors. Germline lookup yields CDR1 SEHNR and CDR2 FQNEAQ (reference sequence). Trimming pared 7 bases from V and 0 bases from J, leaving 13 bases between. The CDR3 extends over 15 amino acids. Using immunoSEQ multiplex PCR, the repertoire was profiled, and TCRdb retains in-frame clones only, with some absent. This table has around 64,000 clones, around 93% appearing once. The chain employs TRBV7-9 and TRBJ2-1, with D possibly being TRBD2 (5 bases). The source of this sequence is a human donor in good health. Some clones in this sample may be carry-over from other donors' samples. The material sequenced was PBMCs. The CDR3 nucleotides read TGTGCCAGCACCCCGGTGGGGAGCTCCTACAATGAGCAGTTCTTC. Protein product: CASTPVGSSYNEQFF.